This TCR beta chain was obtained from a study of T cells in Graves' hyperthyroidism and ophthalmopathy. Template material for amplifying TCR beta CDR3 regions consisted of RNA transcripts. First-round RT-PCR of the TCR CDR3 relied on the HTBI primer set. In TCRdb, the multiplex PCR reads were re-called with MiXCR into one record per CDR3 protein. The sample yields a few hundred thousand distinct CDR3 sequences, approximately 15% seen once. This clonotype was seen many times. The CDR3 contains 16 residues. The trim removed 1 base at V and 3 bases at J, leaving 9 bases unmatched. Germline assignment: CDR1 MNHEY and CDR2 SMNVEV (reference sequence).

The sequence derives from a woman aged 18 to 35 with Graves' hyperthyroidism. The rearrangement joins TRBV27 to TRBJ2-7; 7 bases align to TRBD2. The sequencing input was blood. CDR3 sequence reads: CASSLFPVTGGYEQYF. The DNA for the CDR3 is TGTGCCAGCAGTTTATTTCCGGTTACGGGAGGCTACGAGCAGTACTTC.